The 18 T cell receptor beta chains presented below share a single source sample, sequenced in a study of blood T cell repertoires in COVID-19. Data came from immunoSEQ multiplex PCR; TCRdb stores just in-frame clones and leaves some out. Of about 160,000 clones listed, 88% were seen once; the top ten hold 6.5% to 8.5%. Source material: PBMCs or T cells enriched from blood (not recorded which). Every receptor here comes from a woman aged 45-65 years who had recovered from COVID-19.

This chain connects TRBV11-2 to TRBJ2-3; D is perhaps TRBD2 (6 bases). Trimming left V 5 bases short and J 3 bases short, with 24 bases between. CDR1 and CDR2 from the germline V gene are SGHAT and FQNNGV. This CDR3 comprises 18 residues. The CDR3 is CASSPGWGGSAGTDTQYF. The CDR3 DNA is TGTGCCAGCAGCCCAGGGTGGGGTGGGAGCGCGGGGACAGATACGCAGTATTTT.

In this sample, this clone is medium-sized. The rearrangement uses TRBV7-2 and TRBJ2-7; 9 bases are shared with TRBD2. The CDR3 spans 16 residues. The germline CDR1 and CDR2 sequences are SGHTA and FQGNSA. Trimming removed 4 bases from V and 0 bases from J; junction bases left unmatched: 7. The CDR3 is CASSSSGAPSSYEQYF. CDR3 bases: TGTGCCAGCAGCTCTAGCGGGGCTCCGAGCTCCTACGAGCAGTACTTC. Full variable domain (rest looked up from reference TRBV7-2 and TRBJ2-7): GAGVSQSPSNKVTEKGKDVELRCDPISGHTALYWYRQSLGQGLEFLIYFQGNSAPDKSGLPSDRFSAERTGGSVSTLTIQRTQQEDSAVYLCASSSSGAPSSYEQYFGPGTRLTVT.

V is TRBV5-1 and J is TRBJ2-1; weak D call: TRBD2 (7 bases). The V end was cut by 5 bases, the J end by 3 bases, with 15 bases between. Germline assignment: CDR1 SGHRS and CDR2 YFSETQ. CDR3 size: 15 residues. The chain's CDR3 is CASSTMRGRYNEQFF. CDR3 DNA: TGCGCCAGCAGTACTATGCGGGGGCGCTACAATGAGCAGTTCTTC.

This sequence joins TRBV7-2 and TRBJ2-7, with a possible D match to TRBD2 (6 bases). This CDR3 is built from 16 residues. Germline CDR1 SGHTA, CDR2 FQGNSA. V was clipped by 5 bases and J by 5 bases, with 22 bases between them. The CDR3 DNA reads as TGTGCCAGCAGCCCCAGACAGCGGGTGACGAGAAACGAGCAGTACTTC. This encodes CASSPRQRVTRNEQYF.

V and J are TRBV7-8 and TRBJ1-5; 9 nucleotides line up with TRBD1. V gave up 1 base and J gave up 9 bases; unmatched junction bases: 4. The germline V gene has CDR1 SGHVS and CDR2 FQNEAQ. This CDR3 has 14 residues. CDR3: CASSLGQGDLPQHF. CDR3 DNA sequence: TGTGCCAGCAGCTTAGGACAGGGGGACCTGCCCCAGCATTTT.

The chain recombines TRBV7-2 with TRBJ2-7; the D is unclear. Between the trimmed V and J ends, which lost 2 bases and 3 bases, there was a span of 5 bases. The germline gives CDR1 SGHTA, CDR2 FQGNSA. The length of the CDR3 is 12 residues. The CDR3 loop is CASSLRFYEQYF. The CDR3 DNA follows: TGTGCCAGCAGCTTACGTTTCTACGAGCAGTACTTC.

J is TRBJ1-5 and V is TRBV2; maybe TRBD1 (6 bases). Germline CDR1 reads SNHLY; CDR2 reads FYNNEI. With 0 bases removed from V and 3 bases from J, the gap between germline ends came to 15 bases. The CDR3 is 17 residues long. CDR3 residues: CASSEARYGGLNQPQHF. The CDR3 region has the DNA TGTGCCAGCAGTGAAGCGAGGTATGGGGGCCTCAATCAGCCCCAGCATTTT.

V gene TRBV2 combines with J gene TRBJ1-6; TRBD1 matches at 7 bases. This CDR3 has 13 amino acids. CDR1 and CDR2 from the germline V gene are SNHLY and FYNNEI. The trim removed 8 bases at V and 7 bases at J, leaving 5 bases unmatched. CDR3 in amino acids: CASRSGGNSPLHF. Here the CDR3 DNA reads TGTGCCAGCCGTTCAGGGGGGAATTCACCCCTCCACTTT.

The rearrangement uses TRBV19 and TRBJ1-5, with a possible D match to TRBD1 (5 bases). The germline V and J ends were trimmed by 3 bases and 3 bases, with 9 bases remaining between them. The germline gives CDR1 LNHDA, CDR2 SQIVND (reference sequence). This CDR3 spans 14 amino acids. CDR3 protein: CASSIGGVNQPQHF. The DNA of the CDR3 is TGTGCCAGTAGTATTGGAGGGGTCAATCAGCCCCAGCATTTT.

This chain connects TRBV10-1 to TRBJ2-7; 7 bases fit TRBD1. CDR1 is WNHNN, CDR2 SYGVQD, per germline (reference sequence). The length of the CDR3 is 14 residues. V shed 6 bases, J shed 5 bases, and the junction held 10 bases outside the gene matches. CDR3 sequence: CASRHRQGLDEQYF. CDR3 bases: TGCGCCAGCAGACACAGACAGGGTCTCGACGAGCAGTACTTC.

This chain connects TRBV4-2 to TRBJ2-7, with 8 bases matching TRBD2. The V gene's germline CDR1 is LGHNA and CDR2 YNFKEQ. The CDR3 extends over 16 amino acids. V shed 3 bases and J 7 bases; nucleotides not matched to a gene: 14. The CDR3 sequence is CASSQKPPGGAGEQYF. CDR3 nucleotides: TGTGCCAGCAGCCAGAAGCCCCCCGGGGGGGCCGGGGAGCAGTACTTC.

With regard to this clone: Other DNA sequences in the sample encode the same CDR3. V is TRBV6-5 and J is TRBJ1-1; unclear D gene. The CDR3 is 11 amino acids. Germline V CDR1 and CDR2: MNHEY, SVGAGI. Trimming took off 1 base at V and 7 bases at J, with 4 bases between the two ends. CDR3 loop: CASSYYSEAFF. CDR3 sequence (DNA): TGTGCCAGCAGTTACTACAGTGAAGCTTTCTTT.

This chain connects TRBV7-2 to TRBJ1-1, with 7 bases aligning to TRBD1. The CDR3 totals 15 residues. J gave up 5 bases and V 4 bases, and 10 bases lay outside the gene matches. Germline loops: CDR1 SGHTA, CDR2 FQGNSA. In DNA, the CDR3 is TGTGCCAGCAGCTACGGGGACAGTAGGAGGACTGAAGCTTTCTTT. Protein: CASSYGDSRRTEAFF.

This chain links TRBV3-1 (or the pseudogene TRBV3-2) with TRBJ1-3, with 9 positions matching TRBD1. Germline V gene data show CDR1 as LGHDT and CDR2 as YNNKEL (reference sequence). V dropped 3 bases and J dropped 6; count of bases not matched to a gene: 6. The CDR3 covers 15 residues. The CDR3 nucleotides read TGTGCCAGCAGCCACCCGGGACAGGGCCAAAACACCATATATTTT. Its protein is CASSHPGQGQNTIYF.

This clone was detected only once. The chain employs TRBV2 and TRBJ2-5; a possible D gene is TRBD1 (6 bases). V dropped 3 bases and J dropped 3 bases, with 14 bases sitting between them. The CDR3 consists of 15 residues. CDR1 and CDR2 from the germline V gene are SNHLY and FYNNEI. The CDR3 reads CASSDVRGIKETQYF. The CDR3 nucleotides read TGTGCCAGCAGTGACGTTAGGGGGATAAAAGAGACCCAGTACTTC.

The rearrangement uses TRBV3-1 (or the pseudogene TRBV3-2) and TRBJ1-3, with no clear D. The CDR3 spans 15 residues. Looked up from germline, CDR1 is LGHDT and CDR2 is YNNKEL (reference sequence). Trimming removed 3 bases from V and 4 bases from J, with 13 bases in between. Written as DNA, the CDR3 is TGTGCCAGCAGCCATGCTCGCGGAGCCGGAAACACCATATATTTT. As protein: CASSHARGAGNTIYF.

The chain carries TRBV16 and TRBJ1-1; 8 bases are shared with TRBD1. This CDR3 comprises 15 residues. Germline CDR1 is KGHSY and CDR2 is FQNENV. Trimming at V came to 6 bases and at J to 7 bases, leaving 13 bases not matched to a gene. CDR3 bases: TGTGCCAGCAGACAAGGGGCCAGGGGGCGGGGTGAAGCTTTCTTT. Its protein is CASRQGARGRGEAFF.

This chain links TRBV7-2 with TRBJ1-4; possible D gene TRBD1, 5 bases. CDR1 and CDR2 (germline): SGHTA, FQGNSA. Between the trimmed V and J ends, which lost 7 bases and 3 bases, there was a span of 12 bases. The CDR3 sequence is 14 residues long. As DNA, the CDR3 is TGTGCCAGCACCTCCAGGGCGGCTAATGAAAAACTGTTTTTT. It encodes CASTSRAANEKLFF. The full variable domain, its missing parts supplied by reference TRBV7-2 and TRBJ1-4, is GAGVSQSPSNKVTEKGKDVELRCDPISGHTALYWYRQSLGQGLEFLIYFQGNSAPDKSGLPSDRFSAERTGGSVSTLTIQRTQQEDSAVYLCASTSRAANEKLFFGSGTQLSVL.